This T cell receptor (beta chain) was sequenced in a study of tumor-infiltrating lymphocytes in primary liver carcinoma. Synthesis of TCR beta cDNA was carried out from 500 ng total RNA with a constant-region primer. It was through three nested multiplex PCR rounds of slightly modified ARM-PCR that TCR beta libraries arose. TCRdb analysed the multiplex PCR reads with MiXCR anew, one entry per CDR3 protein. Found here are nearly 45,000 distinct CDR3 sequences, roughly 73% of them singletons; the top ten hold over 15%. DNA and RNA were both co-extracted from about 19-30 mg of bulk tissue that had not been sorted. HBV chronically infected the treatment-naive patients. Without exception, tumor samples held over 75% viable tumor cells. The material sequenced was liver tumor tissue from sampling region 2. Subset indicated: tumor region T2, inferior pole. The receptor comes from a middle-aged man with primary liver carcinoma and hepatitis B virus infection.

The CDR3: CASSPTGTYEQYF. The CDR3, as DNA: TGTGCCAGCAGCCCTACAGGGACCTACGAGCAGTACTTC. This sequence joins TRBV6-2 or TRBV6-3 and TRBJ2-7; D may be TRBD1 (6 bases). From germline, CDR1 is MNHEY and CDR2 SVGEGT. The V and J ends lost 6 bases and 2 bases respectively, with 11 bases between them. This CDR3 is built from 13 residues.